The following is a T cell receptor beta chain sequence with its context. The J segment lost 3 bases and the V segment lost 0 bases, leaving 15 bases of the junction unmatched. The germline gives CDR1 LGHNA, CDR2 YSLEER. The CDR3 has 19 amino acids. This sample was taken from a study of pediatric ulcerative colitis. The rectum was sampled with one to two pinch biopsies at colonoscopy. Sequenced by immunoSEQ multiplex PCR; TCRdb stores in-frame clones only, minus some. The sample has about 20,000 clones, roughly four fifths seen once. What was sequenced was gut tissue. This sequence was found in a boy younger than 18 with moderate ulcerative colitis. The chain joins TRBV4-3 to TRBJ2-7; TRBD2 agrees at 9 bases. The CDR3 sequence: CASSQDTAGGPHVFYEQYF. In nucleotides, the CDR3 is TGCGCCAGCAGCCAAGACACAGCGGGAGGACCGCATGTCTTCTACGAGCAGTACTTC.